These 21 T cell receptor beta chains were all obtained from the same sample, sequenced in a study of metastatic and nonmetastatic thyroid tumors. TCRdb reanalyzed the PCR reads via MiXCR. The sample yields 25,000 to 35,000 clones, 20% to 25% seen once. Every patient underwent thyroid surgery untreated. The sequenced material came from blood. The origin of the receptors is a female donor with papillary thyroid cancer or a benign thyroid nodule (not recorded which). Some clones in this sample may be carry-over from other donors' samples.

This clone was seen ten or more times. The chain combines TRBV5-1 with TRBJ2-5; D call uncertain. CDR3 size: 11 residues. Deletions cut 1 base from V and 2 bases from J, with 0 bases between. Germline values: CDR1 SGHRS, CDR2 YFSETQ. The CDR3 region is CASSLQETQYF. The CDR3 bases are TGCGCCAGCAGCTTGCAAGAGACCCAGTACTTC.

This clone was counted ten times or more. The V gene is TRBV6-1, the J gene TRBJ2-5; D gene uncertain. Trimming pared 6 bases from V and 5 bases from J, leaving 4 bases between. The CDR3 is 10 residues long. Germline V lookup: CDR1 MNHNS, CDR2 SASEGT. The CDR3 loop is CASRGETQYF. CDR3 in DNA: TGTGCCAGCAGGGGGGAGACCCAGTACTTC.

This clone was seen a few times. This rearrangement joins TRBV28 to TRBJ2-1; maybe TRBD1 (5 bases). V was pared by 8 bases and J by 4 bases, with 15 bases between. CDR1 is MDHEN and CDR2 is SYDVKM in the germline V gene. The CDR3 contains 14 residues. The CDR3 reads CASSRGSRYNEQFF. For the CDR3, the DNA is TGTGCCAGCTCTAGGGGCAGCCGTTACAATGAGCAGTTCTTC.

CDR3 in amino acids: CASSRAGTENSPLHF. The DNA of the CDR3 is TGCGCCAGCAGCCGAGCCGGGACGGAAAATTCACCCCTCCACTTT. J is TRBJ1-6 and V is TRBV4-1; D might be TRBD1 (5 bases). Looked up from germline, CDR1 is MGHRA and CDR2 is YSYEKL. V was shortened by 4 bases and J by 7 bases, with 14 bases between the two germline ends. The CDR3 covers 15 residues.

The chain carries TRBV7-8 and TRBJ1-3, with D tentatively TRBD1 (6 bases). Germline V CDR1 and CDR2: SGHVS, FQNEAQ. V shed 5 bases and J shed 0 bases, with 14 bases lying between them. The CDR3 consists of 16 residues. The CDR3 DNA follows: TGTGCCAGCAGCACGGGGGACACGAACTCTGGAAACACCATATATTTT. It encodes CASSTGDTNSGNTIYF.

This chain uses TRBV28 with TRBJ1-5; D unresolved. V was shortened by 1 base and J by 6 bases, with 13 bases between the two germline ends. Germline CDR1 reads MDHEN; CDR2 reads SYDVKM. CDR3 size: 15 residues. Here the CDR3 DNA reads TGTGCCAGCAGTTTATCTCTGCAATCTAGTCAGCCCCAGCATTTT. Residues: CASSLSLQSSQPQHF.

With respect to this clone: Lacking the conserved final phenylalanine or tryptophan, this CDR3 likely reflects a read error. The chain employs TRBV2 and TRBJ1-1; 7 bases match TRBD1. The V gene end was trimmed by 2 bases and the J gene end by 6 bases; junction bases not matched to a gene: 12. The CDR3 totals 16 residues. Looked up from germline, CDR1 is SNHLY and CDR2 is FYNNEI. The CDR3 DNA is TGTGCCAGCAGTGAACAGGGGGATGTTATAACTTCTGAAGCTTTCGTT. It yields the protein CASSEQGDVITSEAFV.

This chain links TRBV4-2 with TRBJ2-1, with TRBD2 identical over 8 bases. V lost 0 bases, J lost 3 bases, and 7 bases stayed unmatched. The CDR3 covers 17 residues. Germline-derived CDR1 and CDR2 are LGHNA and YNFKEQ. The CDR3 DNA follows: TGTGCCAGCAGCCAAGATTCTACGGGAGGGATCTACAATGAGCAGTTCTTC. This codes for CASSQDSTGGIYNEQFF.

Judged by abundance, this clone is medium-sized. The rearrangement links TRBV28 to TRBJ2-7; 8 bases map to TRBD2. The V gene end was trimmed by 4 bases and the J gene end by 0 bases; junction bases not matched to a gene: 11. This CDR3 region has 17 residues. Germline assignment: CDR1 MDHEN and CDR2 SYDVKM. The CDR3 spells CASSSRVAGPHSYEQYF. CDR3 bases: TGTGCCAGCAGTTCCCGAGTAGCGGGACCACACTCCTACGAGCAGTACTTC.

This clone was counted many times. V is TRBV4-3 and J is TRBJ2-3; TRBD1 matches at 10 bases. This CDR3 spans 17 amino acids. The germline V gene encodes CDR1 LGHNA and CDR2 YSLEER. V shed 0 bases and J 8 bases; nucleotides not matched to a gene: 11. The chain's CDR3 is CASSQDTRDRGRGTQYF. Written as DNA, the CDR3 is TGCGCCAGCAGCCAAGATACCCGGGACAGGGGACGAGGTACGCAGTATTTT.

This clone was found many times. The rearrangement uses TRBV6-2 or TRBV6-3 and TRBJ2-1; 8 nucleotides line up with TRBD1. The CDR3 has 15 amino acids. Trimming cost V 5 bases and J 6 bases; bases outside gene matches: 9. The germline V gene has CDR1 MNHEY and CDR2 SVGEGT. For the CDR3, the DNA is TGTGCCAGCAGTAACCCTGCGGACAGGGTCAATGAGCAGTTCTTC. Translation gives CASSNPADRVNEQFF.

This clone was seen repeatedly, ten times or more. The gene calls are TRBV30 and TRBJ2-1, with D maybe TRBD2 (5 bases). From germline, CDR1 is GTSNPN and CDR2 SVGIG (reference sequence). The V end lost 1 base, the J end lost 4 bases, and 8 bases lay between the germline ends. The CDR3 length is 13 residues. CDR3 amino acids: CAWSDGNYNEQFF. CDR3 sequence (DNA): TGTGCCTGGAGTGACGGGAATTACAATGAGCAGTTCTTC.

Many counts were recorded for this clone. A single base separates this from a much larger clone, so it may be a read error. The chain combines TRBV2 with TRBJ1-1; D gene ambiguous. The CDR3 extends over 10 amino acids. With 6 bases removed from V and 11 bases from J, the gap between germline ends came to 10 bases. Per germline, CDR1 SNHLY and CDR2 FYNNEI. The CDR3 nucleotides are TGTGCCAGCAGAGACAAGCGGGCTTTCTTT. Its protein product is CASRDKRAFF.

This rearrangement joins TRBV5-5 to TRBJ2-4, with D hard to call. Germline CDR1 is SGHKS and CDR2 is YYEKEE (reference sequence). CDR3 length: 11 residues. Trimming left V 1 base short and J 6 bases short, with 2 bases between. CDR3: CASSLRNIQYF. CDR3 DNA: TGTGCCAGCAGCTTGCGAAACATTCAGTACTTC.

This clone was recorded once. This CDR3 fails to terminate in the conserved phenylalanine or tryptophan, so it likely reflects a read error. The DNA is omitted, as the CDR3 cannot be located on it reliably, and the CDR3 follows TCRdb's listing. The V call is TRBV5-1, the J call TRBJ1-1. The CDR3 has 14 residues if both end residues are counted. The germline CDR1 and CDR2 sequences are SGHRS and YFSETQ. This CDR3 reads CASSFELMNTESFL.

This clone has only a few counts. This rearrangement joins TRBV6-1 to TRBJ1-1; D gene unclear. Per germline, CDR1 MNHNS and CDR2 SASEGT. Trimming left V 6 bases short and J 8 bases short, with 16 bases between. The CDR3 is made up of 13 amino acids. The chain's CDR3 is CASRTSWRAEAFF. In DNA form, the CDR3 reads TGTGCCAGCAGGACCTCATGGAGAGCCGAAGCTTTCTTT.

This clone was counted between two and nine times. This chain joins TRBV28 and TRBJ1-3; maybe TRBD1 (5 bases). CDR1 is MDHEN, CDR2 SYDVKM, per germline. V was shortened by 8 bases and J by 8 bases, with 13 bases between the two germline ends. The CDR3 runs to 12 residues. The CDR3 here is CASRDSLDTIYF. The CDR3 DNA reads TGTGCCAGCCGGGACTCCCTGGACACCATATATTTT.

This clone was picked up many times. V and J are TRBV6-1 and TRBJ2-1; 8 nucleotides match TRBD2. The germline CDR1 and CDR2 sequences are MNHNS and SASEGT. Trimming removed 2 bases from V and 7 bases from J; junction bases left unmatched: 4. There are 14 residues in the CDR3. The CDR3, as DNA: TGTGCCAGCAGTGAACCGGGACTAGTGAATGAGCAGTTCTTC. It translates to CASSEPGLVNEQFF.

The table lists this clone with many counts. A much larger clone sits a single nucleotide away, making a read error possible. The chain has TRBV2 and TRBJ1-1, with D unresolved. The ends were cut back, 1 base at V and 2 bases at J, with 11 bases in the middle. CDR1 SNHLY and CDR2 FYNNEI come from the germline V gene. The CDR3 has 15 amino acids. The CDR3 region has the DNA TGTGCCAGCAGTGAAGGCCGGCTCATAAACACTGAAGCTTTCTTT. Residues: CASSEGRLINTEAFF.

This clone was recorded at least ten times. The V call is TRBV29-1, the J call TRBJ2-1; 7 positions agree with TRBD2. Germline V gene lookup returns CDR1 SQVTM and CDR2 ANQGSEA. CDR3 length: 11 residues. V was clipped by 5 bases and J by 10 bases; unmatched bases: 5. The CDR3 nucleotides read TGCAGCGTTCGACTAGCATGGGAGCAGTTCTTC. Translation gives CSVRLAWEQFF.

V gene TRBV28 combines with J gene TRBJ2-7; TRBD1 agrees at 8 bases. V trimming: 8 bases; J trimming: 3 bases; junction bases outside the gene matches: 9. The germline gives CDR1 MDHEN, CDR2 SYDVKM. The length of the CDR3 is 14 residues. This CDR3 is CASRSPGGFYEQYF. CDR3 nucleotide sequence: TGTGCCAGCCGATCTCCAGGGGGCTTCTACGAGCAGTACTTC.